This TCR beta chain was recovered during a study of cytomegalovirus exposure and HLA in healthy donors. Clones were sequenced by immunoSEQ multiplex PCR, and TCRdb holds only the in-frame ones, with some missing. The sample lists 150,000 to 200,000 clones, just under 90% occurring once. The germline V gene has CDR1 SNHLY and CDR2 FYNNEI. Trimming took 1 base from V and 5 from J, leaving 8 bases between them. The CDR3 runs to 13 residues. This chain links TRBV2 with TRBJ2-5; no firm D call. Sequenced: PBMCs. This TCR was sampled from a man aged 18-30 years in good health and CMV-seropositive. CDR3: CASSEGVGETQYF. Written as DNA, the CDR3 is TGTGCCAGCAGTGAAGGGGTCGGGGAGACCCAGTACTTC.